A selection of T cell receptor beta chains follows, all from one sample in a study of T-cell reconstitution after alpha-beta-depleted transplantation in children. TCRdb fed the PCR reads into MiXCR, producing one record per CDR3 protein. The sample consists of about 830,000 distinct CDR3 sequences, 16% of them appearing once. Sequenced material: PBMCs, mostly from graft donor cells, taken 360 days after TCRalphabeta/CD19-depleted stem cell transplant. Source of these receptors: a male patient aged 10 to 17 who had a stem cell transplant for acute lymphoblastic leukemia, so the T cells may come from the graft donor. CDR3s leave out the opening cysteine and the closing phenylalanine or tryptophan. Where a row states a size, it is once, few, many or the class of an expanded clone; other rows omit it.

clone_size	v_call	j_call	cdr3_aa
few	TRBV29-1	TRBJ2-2	SVGTGLAGNTGELF
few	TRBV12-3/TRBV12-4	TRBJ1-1	ASSSTSGWYAEAF
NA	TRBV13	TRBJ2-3	ASSLGASPNRDTAQY
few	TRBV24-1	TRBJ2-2	ATSDLGTSGRRGTGELF
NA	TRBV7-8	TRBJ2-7	ASSYGTAGEKY
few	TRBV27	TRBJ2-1	ASSFGGRSTYNEQF
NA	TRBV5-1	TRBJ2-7	ASSSPSGRFGEQY
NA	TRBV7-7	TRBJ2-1	ASSFSSGSRNEQF
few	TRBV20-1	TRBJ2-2	SARARLNTGELF
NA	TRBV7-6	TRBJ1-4	ASNSHFRDRDHEKLF
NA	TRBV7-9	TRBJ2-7	ASSISWGVHEQY
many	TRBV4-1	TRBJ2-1	ASSQELGNEQF
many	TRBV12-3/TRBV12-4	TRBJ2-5	ASSRLAGGPEETQY
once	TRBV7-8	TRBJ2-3	ASSFFAGTSGRRSTDTQY
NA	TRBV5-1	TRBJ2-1	ASSLHDAVDEQF
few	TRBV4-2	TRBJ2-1	ASSPGLAGGVNEQF
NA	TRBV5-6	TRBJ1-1	ASSLEGRGGLLNRNTEAF
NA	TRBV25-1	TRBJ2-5	ASSELRTQETQY
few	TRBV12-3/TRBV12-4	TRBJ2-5	ASSDYGQGGQETQY
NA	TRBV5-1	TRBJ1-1	ASSLESLRPMMGTEAF
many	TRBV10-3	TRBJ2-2	ASRVFGGVGELF
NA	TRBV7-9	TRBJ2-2	ASSSTGFHGELF
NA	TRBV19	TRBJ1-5	ASSIGTGSGQPQH
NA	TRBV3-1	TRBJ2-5	ASSPVGLAGKQETQY
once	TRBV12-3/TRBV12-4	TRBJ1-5	ASRVQNQPQH
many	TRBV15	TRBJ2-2	ATSRWTPGLAITGELF
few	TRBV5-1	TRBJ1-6	ASSLVYRGRGNSPLH
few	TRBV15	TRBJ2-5	ATGRGELKETQY
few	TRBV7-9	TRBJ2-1	ASSSRTSGIRYNEQF
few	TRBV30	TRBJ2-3	PPGAPHLVDTQY
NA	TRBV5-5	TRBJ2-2	ASSLRTSGKTTGELF
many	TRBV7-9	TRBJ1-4	ASSKGQINEKLF
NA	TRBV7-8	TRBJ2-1	ASSLDAGGSNEQF
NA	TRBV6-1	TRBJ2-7	ASSEDRGVYEQY
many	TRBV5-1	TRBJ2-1	ASSPSSGSPNEQF
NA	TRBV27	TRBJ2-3	ASTHGGGTDTQY
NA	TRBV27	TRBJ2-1	ASSSAPVQGFSYNEQF
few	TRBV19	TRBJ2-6	ASSIGTGFSGANVLT
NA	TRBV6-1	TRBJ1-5	ASSERRFSNQPQH
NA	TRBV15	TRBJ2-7	ATSSILKVYEQY
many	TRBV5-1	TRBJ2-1	ASSLVVAGINEQF
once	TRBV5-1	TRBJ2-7	ASSLGLGLDEQY